One TCR beta chain is described in this entry. Per germline, CDR1 SGHVS and CDR2 FNYEAQ. Between the trimmed V and J ends, which lost 1 base and 1 base, there was a span of 10 bases. The CDR3 length is 15 residues. TCRdb's copy holds only in-frame clones and misses some; the assay was immunoSEQ multiplex PCR. The sample shows about 250,000 clones, about 87% of them seen only once. This sample is drawn from a study of blood T cell repertoires in COVID-19. Study information: Italy, Spain and the United States were the sources of the convalescent and acute COVID-19 samples. PBMCs, B-cell-depleted T cells, or T cells were the source of the cDNA or gDNA that made up the material.

Material for sequencing was peripheral blood. The chain is built from TRBV7-6 and TRBJ2-5; D call uncertain. The origin of this receptor is a woman under 40 with COVID-19, enrolled during active disease. CDR3 bases: TGTGCCAGCAGCTTAGTAGGAGAAATCCAAGAGACCCAGTACTTC. This encodes CASSLVGEIQETQYF.